This T cell receptor (beta chain) stems from a study of Tregs in tolerant kidney transplant recipients. CDR3 size: 13 residues. Deletions cut 3 bases from V and 5 bases from J, with 8 bases between. From germline, CDR1 is SGHVS and CDR2 FQNEAQ. Method: immunoSEQ multiplex PCR; TCRdb's copy keeps in-frame clones and lacks some. The sample carries 35,000 to 55,000 clones, about 90% recorded once. Unstimulated Tregs (CD4+CD25+CD127-) and CD4+CD25- non-Tregs were sorted from PBMCs. Specimen: Tregs from blood. The chain links TRBV7-8 to TRBJ1-5; unclear D gene. The origin of this receptor is a human donor in good health. The CDR3 sequence: CASSFRTDQPQHF. The CDR3 coding sequence is TGTGCCAGCAGCTTCCGGACCGATCAGCCCCAGCATTTT.